What follows are 13 T cell receptor beta chains derived from one specimen sequenced in a study of blood T cell repertoires in COVID-19. Generated by immunoSEQ multiplex PCR, the TCRdb table keeps only in-frame clones and is missing some. The sample yields hundreds of thousands of clones, roughly 90% seen once. The sequencing sample was made of peripheral blood. These receptor sequences come from a woman aged 45-65 years with acute or convalescent COVID-19.

J is TRBJ1-3 and V is TRBV10-2; D is ambiguous. The V and J ends lost 5 bases and 3 bases respectively, with 8 bases between them. Germline CDR1 reads WSHSY; CDR2 reads SAAADI. This CDR3 comprises 13 residues. The CDR3 nucleotides read TGCGCCAGCAGTCCACCCGGTGGAAACACCATATATTTT. It yields the protein CASSPPGGNTIYF.

A few counts support this clone. The rearrangement links TRBV19 to TRBJ1-1, with D hard to call. Germline assignment: CDR1 LNHDA and CDR2 SQIVND (reference sequence). This CDR3 contains 14 residues. Deletions cut 1 base from V and 10 bases from J, with 16 bases between. The CDR3 here is CASSIGLDISAAFF. The CDR3 DNA reads TGTGCCAGTAGTATAGGGCTTGACATTTCGGCAGCTTTCTTT.

The genes are TRBV18 and TRBJ1-1; a weak D match, TRBD1 (6 bases). Germline V lookup: CDR1 KGHSH, CDR2 LQKENI. This CDR3 region has 13 residues. Trimming removed 5 bases at V and 4 bases at J, with 11 bases between. The CDR3 nucleotides read TGTGCCAGCTCAACGACAGGAGGCACTGAAGCTTTCTTT. Translation gives CASSTTGGTEAFF.

The J gene is TRBJ2-3, the V gene TRBV3-1 (or the pseudogene TRBV3-2), with 9 nucleotides matching TRBD2. CDR3 length equals 17 residues. Germline assignment: CDR1 LGHDT and CDR2 YNNKEL (reference sequence). V dropped 0 bases and J dropped 2; count of bases not matched to a gene: 6. CDR3 sequence (DNA): TGTGCCAGCAGCCAAGAGCGACTAGCGGCTTTCACAGATACGCAGTATTTT. Translated: CASSQERLAAFTDTQYF.

The V call is TRBV29-1, the J call TRBJ2-5, with a possible D match to TRBD2 (5 bases). Germline CDR1 reads SQVTM; CDR2 reads ANQGSEA. V was pared by 1 base and J by 5 bases, with 8 bases between. The CDR3 spans 12 residues. Written as DNA, the CDR3 is TGCAGCGTTGAAGTACCGGGGGAGACCCAGTACTTC. This codes for CSVEVPGETQYF.

The chain employs TRBV7-9 and TRBJ2-2; D call uncertain. Germline V gene sequence: CDR1 SEHNR, CDR2 FQNEAQ (reference sequence). The CDR3 totals 15 residues. V lost 5 bases, J lost 2 bases, and 12 bases lay in between. In nucleotides, the CDR3 is TGTGCCAGCAGCGATAACACTATTAACACCGGGGAGCTGTTTTTT. It encodes CASSDNTINTGELFF.

CDR3 region: CASSLEHWETGLAAEQYF. The CDR3 DNA reads TGTGCCAGCAGCTTAGAACATTGGGAGACGGGACTAGCAGCCGAGCAGTACTTC. The rearrangement uses TRBV11-2 and TRBJ2-7; the match to TRBD2 covers 9 bases. The CDR3 covers 18 residues. Per germline, CDR1 SGHAT and CDR2 FQNNGV. V was clipped by 0 bases and J by 6 bases; unmatched bases: 15. Full variable domain (rest looked up from reference TRBV11-2 and TRBJ2-7): EAGVAQSPRYKIIEKRQSVAFWCNPISGHATLYWYQQILGQGPKLLIQFQNNGVVDDSQLPKDRFSAERLKGVDSTLKIQPAKLEDSAVYLCASSLEHWETGLAAEQYFGPGTRLTVT.

A single count supports this clone. The genes are TRBV5-1 and TRBJ1-3; D is uncertain. Germline V lookup: CDR1 SGHRS, CDR2 YFSETQ. The CDR3 has 16 amino acids. The V and J ends lost 0 bases and 0 bases respectively, with 10 bases between them. In nucleotides, the CDR3 is TGCGCCAGCAGCTTGGCCGGTCCGATCTCTGGAAACACCATATATTTT. The encoded protein is CASSLAGPISGNTIYF.

V usage is TRBV9 and J usage is TRBJ1-2, with TRBD1 matching over 7 bases. Germline values: CDR1 SGDLS, CDR2 YYNGEE. V lost 1 base, J lost 0 bases, and 15 bases stayed unmatched. The CDR3 totals 19 residues. The CDR3 loop reads CASSVSGTVDFRANYGYTF. DNA of the CDR3: TGTGCCAGCAGCGTATCTGGGACAGTCGACTTTCGAGCTAACTATGGCTACACCTTC.

The J gene is TRBJ2-2, the V gene TRBV5-1, with D possibly being TRBD1 (6 bases). V was shortened by 1 base and J by 7 bases, with 8 bases between the two germline ends. Germline-derived CDR1 and CDR2 are SGHRS and YFSETQ. This CDR3 comprises 13 residues. The CDR3 here is CASSLWTDGELFF. The CDR3 DNA reads as TGCGCCAGCAGCTTGTGGACAGACGGGGAGCTGTTTTTT.

This clone has a handful of counts. The genes are TRBV9 and TRBJ1-3, with a weak D call TRBD1 (5 bases). V was shortened by 0 bases and J by 3 bases, with 10 bases between the two germline ends. This CDR3 is built from 15 residues. Germline CDR1 is SGDLS and CDR2 is YYNGEE. The CDR3 protein is CASSVETGYGNTIYF. For the CDR3, the DNA is TGTGCCAGCAGCGTAGAAACAGGTTATGGAAACACCATATATTTT.

The V gene is TRBV7-2, the J gene TRBJ2-1, with 9 bases fitting TRBD1. This CDR3 comprises 16 residues. V lost 7 bases, J lost 2 bases, and 9 bases stayed unmatched. Germline V CDR1 and CDR2: SGHTA, FQGNSA. The CDR3 reads CASTPHTGGTYNEQFF. DNA for the CDR3: TGTGCCAGCACCCCCCACACAGGGGGCACCTACAATGAGCAGTTCTTC.

CDR3 region: CASSPLAGSIYEQYF. In DNA, the CDR3 is TGTGCCAGCAGCCCGCTTGCCGGGTCGATCTACGAGCAGTACTTC. This chain links TRBV7-2 with TRBJ2-7; the D is unclear. The germline gives CDR1 SGHTA, CDR2 FQGNSA. This CDR3 region has 15 residues. Between the trimmed V and J ends, which lost 5 bases and 3 bases, there was a span of 17 bases.